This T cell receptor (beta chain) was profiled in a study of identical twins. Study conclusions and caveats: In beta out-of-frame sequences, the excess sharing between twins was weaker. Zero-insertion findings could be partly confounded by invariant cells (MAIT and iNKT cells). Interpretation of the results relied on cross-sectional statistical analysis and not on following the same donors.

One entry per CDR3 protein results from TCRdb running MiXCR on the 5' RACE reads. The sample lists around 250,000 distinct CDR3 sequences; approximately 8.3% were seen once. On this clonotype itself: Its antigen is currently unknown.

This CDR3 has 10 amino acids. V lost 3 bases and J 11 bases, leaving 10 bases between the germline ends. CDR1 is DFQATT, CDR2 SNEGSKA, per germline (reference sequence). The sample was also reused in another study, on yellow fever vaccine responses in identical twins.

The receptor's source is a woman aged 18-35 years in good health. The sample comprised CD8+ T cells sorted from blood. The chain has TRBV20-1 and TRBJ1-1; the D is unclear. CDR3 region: CSARFGKAFF. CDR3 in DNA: TGCAGTGCTAGGTTCGGGAAGGCTTTCTTT.